This TCR beta chain originates from a study of shared clonotypes between healthy human individuals. At the level of the study: Each donor's CD4 naive and CD4 memory cells filled three plates apiece, CD8 naive two, and CD8 memory one.

Sequencing was performed with immunoSEQ multiplex PCR; in TCRdb, only in-frame clones are kept and a portion is missing. The sample lists over 950,000 clones, approximately 80% occurring once. There are 13 residues in the CDR3. Germline CDR1 reads SGHRS; CDR2 reads YFSETQ. Trimming shortened V by 3 bases and J by 7 bases, and 14 bases separated the two germline ends. The origin of this receptor is a man aged 18 to 29 in good health. Some clones in this sample may be carry-over from other donors' samples. The rearrangement uses TRBV5-1 and TRBJ2-7; the D call may be TRBD1 or TRBD2 (7 bases each). The sample comprised memory CD4+ T cells from PBMCs. The subset was: CD45RA-negative fraction. The CDR3 loop is CASSSPGGGEQYF. CDR3 coding DNA: TGCGCCAGCAGCTCCCCAGGGGGAGGGGAGCAGTACTTC.